One T cell receptor beta chain is described in this entry. Its target is not known. These data originate in a study of T cell responses to AZD1222 COVID-19 vaccine. Study as a whole: Analysis merged second doses at about 4 or about 12 weeks. General study findings and limits: The study found vaccine-associated CD4 TCRs spanning spike, dominant at 160-218 and 743-854.

Assay used: immunoSEQ multiplex PCR; TCRdb lists only in-frame clones, some missing. The sample records more than 150,000 clones, around nine tenths being singletons. V dropped 6 bases and J dropped 0; count of bases not matched to a gene: 7. The CDR3 extends over 15 amino acids. CDR1 is MNHEY and CDR2 is SVGAGI in the germline V gene. The chain has TRBV6-5 and TRBJ2-7; 8 bases align to TRBD1. This clonotype originated in an adult in good health. Specimen: peripheral blood, collected on day 0 of AZD1222 vaccination. CDR3 protein: CASSPGQGNSYEQYF. CDR3 nucleotides: TGTGCCAGCAGCCCAGGACAGGGAAACTCCTACGAGCAGTACTTC.